The following is a T cell receptor (beta chain) sequence with its context. Its specificity is not known. Repertoires were generated with immunoSEQ multiplex PCR, while TCRdb's copy carries only in-frame clones and drops some. The table includes approximately 9,300 clones, around 90% detected once. The entry originates in a study of T cells after posttransplantation cyclophosphamide. Study-level points and caveats: Blood and skin or GI T cell repertoires showed limited TRB overlap. Later post-transplant blood repertoires were often dominated by donor CD8+ memory clones. After PTCy, TRB diversity resembled that of CNI/methotrexate controls.

The length of the CDR3 is 15 residues. V was shortened by 0 bases and J by 1 base, with 9 bases between the two germline ends. In germline, CDR1 is MGHRA, CDR2 YSYEKL. Controls had myeloablative marrow grafts with methotrexate and calcineurin inhibitor, sampled at 1 year. The TCR was taken from a male patient between 50 and 60 years old who received an allogeneic stem cell transplant from an unrelated donor, was CMV-positive, and had chronic GVHD only. A subset of T cells may come from the graft donor. The V call is TRBV4-1, the J call TRBJ2-5; no reliable D call. Sequenced here: PBMCs, sampled about 450 days after allogeneic stem cell transplant with calcineurin inhibitor and methotrexate. CDR3 nucleotides: TGCGCCAGCAGCCAAGAAATCAGATTCCAAGAGACCCAGTACTTC. As protein: CASSQEIRFQETQYF.